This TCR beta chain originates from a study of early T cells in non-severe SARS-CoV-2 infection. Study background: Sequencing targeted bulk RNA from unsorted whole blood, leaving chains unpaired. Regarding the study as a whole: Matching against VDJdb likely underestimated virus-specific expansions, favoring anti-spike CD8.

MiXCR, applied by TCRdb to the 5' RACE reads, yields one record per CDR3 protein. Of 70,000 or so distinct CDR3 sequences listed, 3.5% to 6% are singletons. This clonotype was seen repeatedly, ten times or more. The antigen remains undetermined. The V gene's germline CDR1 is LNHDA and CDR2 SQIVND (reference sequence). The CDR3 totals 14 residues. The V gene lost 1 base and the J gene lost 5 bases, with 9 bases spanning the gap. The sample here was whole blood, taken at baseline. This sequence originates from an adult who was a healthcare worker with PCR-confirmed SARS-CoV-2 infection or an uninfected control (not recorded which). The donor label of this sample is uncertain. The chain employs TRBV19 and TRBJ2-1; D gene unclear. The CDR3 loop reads CASSIVGEDNEQFF. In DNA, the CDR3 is TGTGCCAGTAGTATAGTCGGAGAGGACAATGAGCAGTTCTTC.